This entry is about one T cell receptor (beta chain). Its antigen is still unknown. No qualities accompany the bases; no much larger clone lies one base away. Relative to germline, V is missing 6 bases and J is missing 0 bases, with 4 bases of the junction outside any gene match. The germline V gene specifies MNHEY as CDR1 and SVGAGI as CDR2. From its cysteine to its phenylalanine, the CDR3 spans 14 amino acids. CDR3 DNA is the only sequence kept; it has 42 bases, read in frame from the first base. This record belongs to a study of blood T cell repertoires in COVID-19 (TCRdb year 2020). Context from the whole study: Samples covering the acute and convalescent phases of COVID-19 were provided by collaborators in the United States, Italy and Spain. The material from the prospective study consisted of cDNA or gDNA derived from T cells, B-cell-depleted T cells, or PBMCs. The dataset comprised deeply sampled blood TCRbeta repertoires from subjects exposed to, actively infected with, or recovered from COVID-19. The repertoires were made available in a free public database intended to serve as a resource for research on the immune response to SARS-CoV-2. The samples were drawn from the first 160 participants of the ongoing ImmuneRACE study and from 1,254 subjects provided by 6 global collaborators. The sample metadata nearly always contained a de-identified subject ID, COVID-19 status, age in years and sex. Where available, HLA class I and class II types were obtained from metadata supplied by the sample provider rather than from assay-based typing. Broad study findings and their caveats: How much clinical and demographic metadata was included differed by source and by participant, and the metadata was provided uncurated.

Each collaborating institution followed its own protocols to collect whole blood in K2EDTA tubes. For TCRbeta analysis, collaborator samples were shipped as frozen whole blood, as isolated PBMCs, or as DNA extracted from either sample type. The immunoSEQ Assay, a bias-controlled multiplex PCR, was used to amplify TCRbeta CDR3 regions from genomic DNA. Processing in the source paper ran as follows. The number of nucleated cells in each sample was estimated by amplification of reference gene primers within the assay. To quantify the absolute abundance of each unique TCRbeta CDR3 rearrangement, sequence reads were collapsed and filtered. For each sample, productive Simpson clonality was calculated by taking the square root of Simpson's diversity index across productive rearrangements. TCRdb carries this immuneACCESS record with in-frame sequences only. Its versions omit some clonotypes, under half of them owing to an unresolved V gene in the studies checked, with the rest unexplained. V and J calls and clone size are those listed in that table; D and trimming were worked out from the DNA. The table for this sample lists about 150,000 clones; over 85% of them were counted only once. Under 2% of the sample belongs to the ten largest clones.

The sample comprised peripheral blood. This receptor was obtained from a human donor in a cohort sampled during active COVID-19. Rearrangement joined TRBV6-5 to TRBJ2-7; TRBD1 aligns with 8 central bases. The bases read TGTGCCAGCAGGTGGGACAGGAGCTCCTACGAGCAGTACTTC. Translated, it gives CASRWDRSSYEQYF.